This TCR beta chain was obtained from a study of T cells after yellow fever vaccination. Study-wide context: When fractions had low cell numbers, they were prepared with SMART-Seq v4 Ultra Low Input.

This CDR3 region has 15 residues. Trimming left V 4 bases short and J 0 bases short, with 10 bases between. CDR1 SGHRS and CDR2 YFSETQ come from the germline V gene. Study-wide points: Only a minor proportion of clonotypes was detected across both CD4 and CD8 compartments.

TCRdb analysed the 5' RACE reads with MiXCR anew, one entry per CDR3 protein. This table holds about 220,000 distinct CDR3 sequences, more than 3% found once. This clonotype was counted between two and nine times. Its antigen is undetermined. This specimen consisted of CD4+ T cells sorted from PBMCs, obtained 10 days after the yellow fever booster vaccination. This clonotype was sampled from a man between 18 and 29 years old who received the YFV17D yellow fever vaccine. This sequence joins TRBV5-1 and TRBJ2-2; possibly TRBD1 for D (5 bases). The CDR3 DNA sequence: TGCGCCAGCAGCGACAGTCCTACGAACACCGGGGAGCTGTTTTTT. Translated, it gives CASSDSPTNTGELFF. The full variable domain, with the rest looked up from reference TRBV5-1 and TRBJ2-2, is KAGVTQTPRYLIKTRGQQVTLSCSPISGHRSVSWYQQTPGQGLQFLFEYFSETQRNKGNFPGRFSGRQFSNSRSEMNVSTLELGDSALYLCASSDSPTNTGELFFGEGSRLTVL.